Only a few counts were recorded for the clone carrying this T cell receptor (beta chain). No antigen is known for it. The data were taken from a study of cytomegalovirus exposure and HLA in healthy donors. Findings and limits, study-wide: Most observed TCR sequences were rare, whereas some public TCRs were detected in many donors.

Primers included in the PCR were 60 Vbeta and 13 Jbeta primers. Profiled with immunoSEQ multiplex PCR; TCRdb holds only in-frame clones, not every one. The data show tens of thousands of clones, under 85% seen once. Germline CDR1 is SGDLS and CDR2 is YYNGEE. The length of the CDR3 is 14 residues. Trimming removed 4 bases at V and 2 bases at J, with 12 bases between. The sequenced material came from PBMCs. The chain has TRBV9 and TRBJ1-1, with D unresolved. The source is a male donor in good health and CMV-seronegative. The chain's CDR3 is CASSPQPGNTEAFF. The CDR3 nucleotides read TGTGCCAGCAGCCCCCAACCGGGTAACACTGAAGCTTTCTTT. Full variable domain (remainder filled in from reference TRBV9 and TRBJ1-1): DSGVTQTPKHLITATGQRVTLRCSPRSGDLSVYWYQQSLDQGLQFLIQYYNGEERAKGNILERFSAQQFPDLHSELNLSSLELGDSALYFCASSPQPGNTEAFFGQGTRLTVV.